The rows below give T cell receptor beta chains drawn from one sample of a study of beta chain features in type 1 diabetes. Sequencing used immunoSEQ multiplex PCR; TCRdb keeps in-frame clones, though not all of them. The data hold some 150,000 clones, with 6.9% observed a single time. The sequenced sample was central memory CD4+ T cells from blood. Receptor source: a woman aged 25-40 years in good health. Each CDR3 is given with its conserved first and last residue. The D gene is left open where the match is weak. The size of a clone is reported for some rows only, either as once, few or many, or as a class for expanded clones.

v_gene: TRBV2
abundance: NA
d_gene: TRBD1
j_gene: TRBJ2-4
CDR3aa: CASSVRPGQGAGLAKNIQYF
CDR3nt: TGTGCCAGCAGTGTAAGACCGGGACAGGGTGCCGGGTTAGCCAAAAACATTCAGTACTTC

v_gene: TRBV29-1
abundance: NA
d_gene: TRBD2
j_gene: TRBJ2-1
CDR3aa: CSLRPSTSGEYAEQFF
CDR3nt: TGCAGCCTTCGGCCTTCGACTAGCGGGGAATACGCTGAGCAGTTCTTC

v_gene: TRBV20-1
abundance: many
d_gene: NA
j_gene: TRBJ2-4
CDR3aa: CSAITGKIQYF
CDR3nt: TGCAGTGCGATCACAGGGAAAATTCAGTACTTC

v_gene: TRBV2
abundance: NA
d_gene: NA
j_gene: TRBJ2-2
CDR3aa: CASSGGGAHTGELFF
CDR3nt: TGTGCCAGCAGTGGAGGGGGGGCCCACACCGGGGAGCTGTTTTTT

v_gene: TRBV28
abundance: NA
d_gene: NA
j_gene: TRBJ2-3
CDR3aa: CASTPSRGYTDTQYF
CDR3nt: TGTGCCAGCACACCCTCTAGGGGGTACACAGATACGCAGTATTTT

v_gene: TRBV25-1
abundance: few
d_gene: NA
j_gene: TRBJ2-1
CDR3aa: CASSEAGDRTVSSEQFF
CDR3nt: TGTGCCAGCAGTGAGGCCGGGGATCGGACAGTTAGTAGTGAGCAGTTCTTC

v_gene: TRBV28
abundance: few
d_gene: TRBD1
j_gene: TRBJ1-2
CDR3aa: CGSQTGKNYGYTF
CDR3nt: TGTGGCAGCCAGACAGGGAAGAACTATGGCTACACCTTC

v_gene: TRBV7-3
abundance: few
d_gene: TRBD2
j_gene: TRBJ2-5
CDR3aa: CASSLSPSGSRETQYF
CDR3nt: TGTGCCAGCAGCTTAAGTCCCAGCGGGAGTAGAGAGACCCAGTACTTC

v_gene: TRBV5-4
abundance: many
d_gene: NA
j_gene: TRBJ1-4
CDR3aa: CASSLSALGQPNEKLFF
CDR3nt: TGTGCCAGCAGCTTGTCCGCTTTGGGGCAACCTAATGAAAAACTGTTTTTT

v_gene: TRBV5-6
abundance: few
d_gene: TRBD1
j_gene: TRBJ2-7
CDR3aa: CASSPRDRESVGYF
CDR3nt: TGTGCCAGCAGCCCCCGGGACAGGGAAAGTGTCGGGTACTTC

v_gene: TRBV28
abundance: NA
d_gene: NA
j_gene: TRBJ2-1
CDR3aa: CASKAEGSSYNEQFF
CDR3nt: TGTGCCAGCAAAGCTGAAGGGAGCTCCTACAATGAGCAGTTCTTC

v_gene: TRBV7-8
abundance: few
d_gene: TRBD2
j_gene: TRBJ2-7
CDR3aa: CASSLGPSWTSSYEQYF
CDR3nt: TGTGCCAGCAGCTTAGGGCCATCCTGGACTAGTTCCTACGAGCAGTACTTC

v_gene: TRBV2
abundance: NA
d_gene: TRBD2
j_gene: TRBJ2-5
CDR3aa: CASSEAKTSGRAGETQYF
CDR3nt: TGTGCCAGCAGTGAAGCGAAGACTAGCGGGAGAGCGGGGGAGACCCAGTACTTC

v_gene: TRBV7-9
abundance: NA
d_gene: NA
j_gene: TRBJ1-1
CDR3aa: CASSSARQNTEAFF
CDR3nt: TGTGCCAGCAGCTCCGCCCGACAGAACACTGAAGCTTTCTTT

v_gene: TRBV28
abundance: few
d_gene: NA
j_gene: TRBJ1-1
CDR3aa: CASSLSGNTEAFF
CDR3nt: TGTGCCAGCAGTTTATCAGGGAACACTGAAGCTTTCTTT

v_gene: TRBV18
abundance: NA
d_gene: NA
j_gene: TRBJ2-3
CDR3aa: CASSPLASRTDTQYF
CDR3nt: TGTGCCAGCTCACCCCTGGCTAGCAGGACAGATACGCAGTATTTT

v_gene: TRBV19
abundance: few
d_gene: NA
j_gene: TRBJ1-1
CDR3aa: CASSIVRGQRNTEAFF
CDR3nt: TGTGCCAGTAGTATAGTACGGGGACAACGGAACACTGAAGCTTTCTTT

v_gene: TRBV28
abundance: few
d_gene: NA
j_gene: TRBJ1-1
CDR3aa: CASSPVSVSNTEAFF
CDR3nt: TGTGCCAGCAGCCCAGTTTCAGTTTCGAACACTGAAGCTTTCTTT

v_gene: TRBV6-5
abundance: NA
d_gene: NA
j_gene: TRBJ1-1
CDR3aa: CASRTGGTEAFF
CDR3nt: TGTGCCAGCAGGACAGGCGGGACTGAAGCTTTCTTT

v_gene: TRBV7-2
abundance: NA
d_gene: TRBD1
j_gene: TRBJ1-4
CDR3aa: CASSLVPGQGGGAEKLFF
CDR3nt: TGTGCCAGCAGCTTAGTACCGGGACAGGGTGGTGGTGCTGAAAAACTGTTTTTT

v_gene: TRBV7-9
abundance: few
d_gene: NA
j_gene: TRBJ2-3
CDR3aa: CASSLARRRSTDTQYF
CDR3nt: TGTGCCAGCAGCTTAGCGAGGCGGAGGAGCACAGATACGCAGTATTTT

v_gene: TRBV19
abundance: NA
d_gene: TRBD2
j_gene: TRBJ2-1
CDR3aa: CASTLAGGIYNEQFF
CDR3nt: TGTGCCAGTACCCTAGCGGGAGGTATCTACAATGAGCAGTTCTTC

v_gene: TRBV6-5
abundance: few
d_gene: TRBD2
j_gene: TRBJ2-1
CDR3aa: CASSYEAGGRSEQFF
CDR3nt: TGTGCCAGCAGTTACGAAGCGGGAGGTCGCAGTGAGCAGTTCTTC

v_gene: TRBV7-2
abundance: few
d_gene: NA
j_gene: TRBJ1-2
CDR3aa: CASSPRDSVGYGYTF
CDR3nt: TGTGCCAGCAGCCCCCGGGACTCCGTGGGGTATGGCTACACCTTC

v_gene: TRBV7-2
abundance: few
d_gene: NA
j_gene: TRBJ1-5
CDR3aa: CASSRQVSNQPQHF
CDR3nt: TGTGCCAGCAGCCGTCAGGTTAGCAATCAGCCCCAGCATTTT

v_gene: TRBV19
abundance: NA
d_gene: NA
j_gene: TRBJ2-3
CDR3aa: CASSSRQYTQYF
CDR3nt: TGTGCCAGTAGTAGTCGACAGTATACGCAGTATTTT

v_gene: TRBV7-9
abundance: many
d_gene: NA
j_gene: TRBJ1-2
CDR3aa: CASSQFEGDGYTF
CDR3nt: TGTGCCAGCAGCCAATTTGAAGGGGATGGCTACACCTTC

v_gene: TRBV7-2
abundance: few
d_gene: TRBD2
j_gene: TRBJ2-3
CDR3aa: CASSLTGLADFTDTQYF
CDR3nt: TGTGCCAGCAGCTTAACGGGCCTAGCGGATTTCACAGATACGCAGTATTTT

v_gene: TRBV5-7
abundance: NA
d_gene: NA
j_gene: TRBJ1-1
CDR3aa: CASSLARGNDSMNTEAFF
CDR3nt: TGTGCCAGCAGCTTGGCACGGGGGAATGACAGCATGAACACTGAAGCTTTCTTT

v_gene: TRBV5-1
abundance: NA
d_gene: NA
j_gene: TRBJ1-5
CDR3aa: CASSLGFRQPQHF
CDR3nt: TGCGCCAGCAGCTTGGGTTTCCGTCAGCCCCAGCATTTT

v_gene: TRBV9
abundance: NA
d_gene: TRBD1
j_gene: TRBJ1-2
CDR3aa: CASSVDPSGTALETRGYTF
CDR3nt: TGTGCCAGCAGCGTAGATCCCTCCGGGACAGCCCTTGAAACTAGGGGCTACACCTTC

v_gene: TRBV11-2
abundance: few
d_gene: NA
j_gene: TRBJ2-7
CDR3aa: CASSLANSYEQYF
CDR3nt: TGTGCCAGCAGCTTAGCTAACTCCTACGAGCAGTACTTC

v_gene: TRBV19
abundance: few
d_gene: TRBD2
j_gene: TRBJ2-3
CDR3aa: CASSPSGRAVDTQYF
CDR3nt: TGTGCCAGTAGCCCTAGCGGGAGGGCCGTCGATACGCAGTATTTT

v_gene: TRBV5-1
abundance: NA
d_gene: NA
j_gene: TRBJ2-5
CDR3aa: CASSFVSMETQYF
CDR3nt: TGCGCCAGCAGCTTTGTTAGCATGGAGACCCAGTACTTC

v_gene: TRBV14
abundance: few
d_gene: TRBD1
j_gene: TRBJ2-7
CDR3aa: CASSRQGYRAYEQYF
CDR3nt: TGTGCCAGCAGCCGACAGGGATATCGGGCCTACGAGCAGTACTTC

v_gene: TRBV4-3
abundance: few
d_gene: NA
j_gene: TRBJ1-4
CDR3aa: CASSQGWQDNEKLFF
CDR3nt: TGCGCCAGCAGCCAAGGATGGCAGGATAATGAAAAACTGTTTTTT

v_gene: TRBV7-2
abundance: few
d_gene: TRBD2
j_gene: TRBJ2-1
CDR3aa: CASSVTSGRDNEQFF
CDR3nt: TGTGCCAGCAGCGTGACTAGCGGGAGAGACAATGAGCAGTTCTTC

v_gene: TRBV28
abundance: few
d_gene: NA
j_gene: TRBJ1-3
CDR3aa: CASSLSGTGNTIYF
CDR3nt: TGTGCCAGCAGTTTATCGGGGACTGGAAACACCATATATTTT

v_gene: TRBV23-1
abundance: NA
d_gene: TRBD2
j_gene: TRBJ2-1
CDR3aa: CASSQSLKGGGGGYNEQFF
CDR3nt: TGCGCCAGCAGTCAATCTTTAAAAGGGGGCGGGGGGGGATACAATGAGCAGTTCTTC

v_gene: TRBV4-2
abundance: many
d_gene: TRBD2
j_gene: TRBJ2-1
CDR3aa: CASSPTWTGTSGIGEQFF
CDR3nt: TGTGCCAGCAGCCCCACTTGGACAGGGACTAGCGGGATCGGTGAGCAGTTCTTC

v_gene: TRBV6-6
abundance: NA
d_gene: TRBD1
j_gene: TRBJ2-5
CDR3aa: CASRDGDSRETQYF
CDR3nt: TGTGCCAGCAGGGACGGGGACAGTCGAGAGACCCAGTACTTC

v_gene: TRBV18
abundance: NA
d_gene: TRBD1
j_gene: TRBJ2-7
CDR3aa: CASSPQGQGYEQYF
CDR3nt: TGTGCCAGCTCACCACAGGGACAGGGCTACGAGCAGTACTTC

v_gene: TRBV7-2
abundance: NA
d_gene: NA
j_gene: TRBJ1-5
CDR3aa: CASSFQATDQPQHF
CDR3nt: TGTGCCAGCAGCTTTCAAGCGACCGATCAGCCCCAGCATTTT

v_gene: TRBV5-1
abundance: few
d_gene: NA
j_gene: TRBJ2-4
CDR3aa: CASSVGTSWTGNIQYF
CDR3nt: TGCGCCAGCAGCGTCGGAACTAGTTGGACGGGAAACATTCAGTACTTC

v_gene: TRBV7-9
abundance: NA
d_gene: NA
j_gene: TRBJ1-5
CDR3aa: CASSQDIFQPQHF
CDR3nt: TGTGCCAGCAGCCAGGACATATTTCAGCCCCAGCATTTT

v_gene: TRBV15
abundance: few
d_gene: NA
j_gene: TRBJ2-3
CDR3aa: CATSFTDRAGDGADTQYF
CDR3nt: TGTGCCACCAGCTTCACTGATCGGGCAGGGGATGGTGCAGATACGCAGTATTTT

v_gene: TRBV5-1
abundance: NA
d_gene: NA
j_gene: TRBJ1-5
CDR3aa: CASSLTGSQPQHF
CDR3nt: TGCGCCAGCAGCTTGACGGGTTCTCAGCCCCAGCATTTT

v_gene: TRBV4-2
abundance: NA
d_gene: TRBD1
j_gene: TRBJ1-3
CDR3aa: CASSQGQGTSGNTIYF
CDR3nt: TGTGCCAGCAGCCAGGGACAGGGGACCTCTGGAAACACCATATATTTT

v_gene: TRBV28
abundance: NA
d_gene: TRBD2
j_gene: TRBJ2-1
CDR3aa: CASSLLGSGIYNEQFF
CDR3nt: TGTGCCAGCAGTTTACTTGGTAGCGGGATCTACAATGAGCAGTTCTTC

v_gene: TRBV29-1
abundance: few
d_gene: NA
j_gene: TRBJ1-2
CDR3aa: CSGQSGDTAYGYTF
CDR3nt: TGCAGCGGTCAATCGGGAGATACGGCCTATGGCTACACCTTC

v_gene: TRBV29-1
abundance: NA
d_gene: TRBD2
j_gene: TRBJ2-5
CDR3aa: CSISAGGRGETQYF
CDR3nt: TGCAGCATTTCAGCGGGAGGGAGGGGAGAGACCCAGTACTTC

v_gene: TRBV11-2
abundance: few
d_gene: NA
j_gene: TRBJ2-7
CDR3aa: CASSLGMADYEQYF
CDR3nt: TGTGCCAGCAGCTTAGGGATGGCGGACTACGAGCAGTACTTC